This is a list of T cell receptor beta chains from one sample in a study of CD4+ T cells in melanoma. The protocol was immunoSEQ multiplex PCR, while the TCRdb copy is restricted to in-frame clones and leaves out a portion. The sample holds about 5,700 clones, around 68% seen once. The specimen was cells from a culture (not recorded whether cultured in vitro). The receptors shown here come from a human donor with melanoma. Each CDR3 is given with its conserved first and last residue. A D gene is named only where the DNA matches it firmly. Expanded clones get a size class; other rows say once, few or many, or leave the size out.

TRBJ1-6	TRBV6-5	NA	few	CASSYFVPTNNSPLHF	TGTGCCAGCAGTTACTTTGTGCCTACGAATAATTCACCCCTCCACTTT
TRBJ2-1	TRBV4-2	NA	NA	CASSQDLMGGGPPGEQFF	TGTGCCAGCAGCCAAGATCTAATGGGAGGGGGTCCCCCTGGCGAGCAGTTCTTC
TRBJ2-1	TRBV6-5	NA	NA	CASSYSYAGAEQFF	TGTGCCAGCAGTTACTCGTATGCGGGGGCCGAGCAGTTCTTC
TRBJ2-1	TRBV5-1	NA	once	CASSNSWGHSNEQFF	TGCGCCAGCAGCAACAGCTGGGGCCACTCCAATGAGCAGTTCTTC
TRBJ1-2	TRBV5-4	TRBD1	NA	CASSLGGDRVNYGYTF	TGTGCCAGCAGCTTGGGAGGTGACAGGGTAAACTATGGCTACACCTTC
TRBJ2-3	TRBV4-2	TRBD2	NA	CASSQESERGGADTQYF	TGTGCCAGCAGCCAAGAATCGGAGCGGGGGGGGGCAGATACGCAGTATTTT
TRBJ2-7	TRBV4-2	NA	NA	CASSPDGYEQYF	TGTGCCAGCAGCCCGGATGGGTACGAGCAGTACTTC
TRBJ1-5	TRBV3-1/TRBV3-2	NA	NA	CASSPRGRQPQHF	TGTGCCAGCTCCCCAAGGGGTCGGCAGCCCCAGCATTTT
TRBJ2-2	TRBV5-5	NA	NA	CASSLRAPGELFF	TGTGCCAGCAGCTTAAGGGCTCCCGGGGAGCTGTTTTTT
TRBJ1-4	TRBV27	TRBD1	NA	CATQRGPGEKLFF	TGTGCCACCCAGAGGGGGCCGGGAGAAAAACTGTTTTTT
TRBJ2-6	TRBV6-5	NA	NA	CASSYGRVSGANVLTF	TGTGCCAGCAGTTACGGAAGAGTCTCTGGGGCCAACGTCCTGACTTTC
TRBJ1-2	TRBV4-2	NA	once	CASSLRRRDGLNYGYTF	TGTGCCAGCAGCCTAAGAAGACGGGACGGACTTAACTATGGCTACACCTTC
TRBJ2-7	TRBV29-1	TRBD1	few	CSVADRGYEQYF	TGCAGCGTTGCCGACAGGGGGTACGAGCAGTACTTC